The 7 T cell receptor beta chains listed next were all sequenced from one sample in a study of STAT5B mutations in CD4+ large granular lymphocyte leukemia (dated by TCRdb to between 2021 and 2024). The library was obtained by the immunoSEQ multiplex PCR assay. What TCRdb holds here is the immuneACCESS table cut down to in-frame rearrangements. Part of the clones is not present; checked against another copy, under half of the missing clones reflect an unresolved V gene, and the others are unexplained. Within this sample are 30,000 to 40,000 clones, with approximately 89% of them counted one time only. More than 0.75% of the sample goes to the ten largest clones. The sample taken for sequencing was CD4+ T cells from blood buffy coats. The source of these receptors is a human donor in good health.

The chain uses TRBV2 and TRBJ2-3; a possible D gene is TRBD2 (5 bases). The CDR3 consists of 13 residues. Germline V lookup: CDR1 SNHLY, CDR2 FYNNEI. Trimming pared 7 bases from V and 4 bases from J, leaving 12 bases between. CDR3 protein: CASTRGHSDTQYF. The CDR3 DNA is TGTGCCAGCACCCGAGGGCACTCAGATACGCAGTATTTT.

This rearrangement joins TRBV5-1 to TRBJ2-1; D is possibly TRBD1 or TRBD2 (5 bases each). CDR3 length: 15 amino acids. V dropped 2 bases and J dropped 7 bases, with 16 bases sitting between them. Germline CDR1 and CDR2: SGHRS and YFSETQ. DNA for the CDR3: TGCGCCAGCAGCTTCCGGGACCGAATTAGAAATGAGCAGTTCTTC. Translated: CASSFRDRIRNEQFF.

The rearrangement uses TRBV5-6 and TRBJ1-2, with D perhaps TRBD1 (6 bases). The CDR3 has 14 residues. The ends were cut back, 3 bases at V and 8 bases at J, with 17 bases in the middle. Germline loops: CDR1 SGHDT, CDR2 YYEEEE. The DNA of the CDR3 is TGTGCCAGCAGCTATACCGGGGGCGCAGGAGGCTACACCTTC. Translation gives CASSYTGGAGGYTF.

This sequence joins TRBV6-1 and TRBJ1-2, with TRBD1 as a possible D gene (5 bases). The CDR3 runs to 13 residues. The V gene's germline CDR1 is MNHNS and CDR2 SASEGT. Trimming left V 4 bases short and J 5 bases short, with 11 bases between. The CDR3 nucleotides read TGTGCCAGCAGTGGTCAGGGAAGGTATGGCTACACCTTC. It specifies CASSGQGRYGYTF.

This clone was counted a few times. This chain joins TRBV19 and TRBJ1-5; D may be TRBD1 (5 bases). CDR1 and CDR2 (germline): LNHDA, SQIVND (reference sequence). Trimming removed 9 bases at V and 0 bases at J, with 18 bases between. CDR3 length: 16 amino acids. The CDR3 loop is CASSFTGGYSNQPQHF. The CDR3 coding sequence is TGTGCCAGCTCCTTTACGGGGGGGTATAGCAATCAGCCCCAGCATTTT.

The CDR3 protein is CSAKGAGTDTQYF. In DNA form, the CDR3 reads TGCAGTGCGAAGGGGGCAGGTACAGATACGCAGTATTTT. This rearrangement joins TRBV29-1 to TRBJ2-3; 7 bases fit TRBD1. This CDR3 spans 13 amino acids. Per the germline V gene, CDR1 is SQVTM and CDR2 is ANQGSEA.

The chain carries TRBV18 and TRBJ2-1; D is perhaps TRBD1 or TRBD2 (5 bases each). Germline V lookup: CDR1 KGHSH, CDR2 LQKENI. V was cut by 3 bases and J by 5 bases, with 8 bases left in between. CDR3 length: 13 residues. This chain's CDR3 is CASSPGTHNEQFF. The CDR3 nucleotides read TGTGCCAGCTCACCTGGGACCCACAATGAGCAGTTCTTC.